The 2 T cell receptor beta chains below were found in one sample sequenced in a study of blood T cell repertoires in COVID-19. Clones were read by immunoSEQ multiplex PCR, and TCRdb kept only the in-frame ones, dropping some. The repertoire includes about 46,000 clones, over 75% of them detected once, and about 7.3% sits in the top ten. Sequenced: peripheral blood. The receptors here all came from a man between 50 and 59 years old with acute or convalescent COVID-19.

This clone showed up just once. The rearrangement links TRBV3-1 (or the pseudogene TRBV3-2) to TRBJ1-4; no firm D call. The CDR3 totals 14 residues. The V end lost 0 bases, the J end lost 8 bases, and 10 bases lay between the germline ends. Germline CDR1 LGHDT, CDR2 YNNKEL (reference sequence). The CDR3 bases are TGTGCCAGCAGCCAAGACACGGCGGCCGAAAAACTGTTTTTT. It is translated as CASSQDTAAEKLFF.

This sequence joins TRBV10-3 and TRBJ1-1, with TRBD1 matching 7 bases. The junction had 9 bases not matched to a gene; V was cut back by 4 bases and J by 4 bases. Germline assignment: CDR1 ENHRY and CDR2 SYGVKD. The CDR3 has 15 residues. The CDR3 DNA follows: TGTGCCATCAGTGCCCACGGGACAGAACCCACTGAAGCTTTCTTT. Encoded protein: CAISAHGTEPTEAFF.